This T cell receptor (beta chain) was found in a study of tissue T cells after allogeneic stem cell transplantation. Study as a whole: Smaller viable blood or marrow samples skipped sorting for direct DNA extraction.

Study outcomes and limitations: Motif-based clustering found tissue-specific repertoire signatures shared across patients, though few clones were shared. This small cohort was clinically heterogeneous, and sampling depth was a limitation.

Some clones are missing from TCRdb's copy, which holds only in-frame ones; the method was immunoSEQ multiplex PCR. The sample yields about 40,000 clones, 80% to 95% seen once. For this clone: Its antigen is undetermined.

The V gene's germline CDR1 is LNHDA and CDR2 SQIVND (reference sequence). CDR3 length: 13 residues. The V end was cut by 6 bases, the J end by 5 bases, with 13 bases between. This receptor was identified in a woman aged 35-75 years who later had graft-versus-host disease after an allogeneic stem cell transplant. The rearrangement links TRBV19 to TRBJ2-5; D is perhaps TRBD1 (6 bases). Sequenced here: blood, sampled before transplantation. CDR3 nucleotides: TGTGCCAGTAGGCAAACAGGGACGGAGACCCAGTACTTC. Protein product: CASRQTGTETQYF.